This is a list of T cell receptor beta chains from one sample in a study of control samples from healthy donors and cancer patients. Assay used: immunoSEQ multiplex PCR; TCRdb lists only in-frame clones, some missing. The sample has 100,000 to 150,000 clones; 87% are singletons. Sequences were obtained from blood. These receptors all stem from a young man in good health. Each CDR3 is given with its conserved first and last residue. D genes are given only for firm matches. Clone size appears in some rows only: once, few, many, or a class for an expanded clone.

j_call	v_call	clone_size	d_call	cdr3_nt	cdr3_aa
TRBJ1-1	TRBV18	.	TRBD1	TGTGCCAGCTCACTTCTCTCGGGACAGGGGTCGGAGAACACTGAAGCTTTCTTT	CASSLLSGQGSENTEAFF
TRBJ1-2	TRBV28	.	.	TGTGCCAGCAGAGCTCCGGGACAATATAGTGGCTACACCTTC	CASRAPGQYSGYTF
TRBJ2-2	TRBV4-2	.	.	TGTGCCAGCAGCCCTCGGACAGGACTAGGACAGGTCGAACGGGCGAACACCGGGGAGCTGTTTTTT	CASSPRTGLGQVERANTGELFF
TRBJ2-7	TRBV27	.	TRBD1	TGTGCCACCCGGGACAGGGAGTTATTGGAGCAGTACTTC	CATRDRELLEQYF
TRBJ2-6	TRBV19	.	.	TGTGCCAGTAACCTTCAGCCTGATTCTGGGGCCAACGTCCTGACTTTC	CASNLQPDSGANVLTF
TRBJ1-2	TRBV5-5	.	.	TGTGCCAGCAGCCTCATCCAGGAGGCTAAGGGCTACACCTTC	CASSLIQEAKGYTF
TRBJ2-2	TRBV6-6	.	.	TGTGCCAGCACCGATCCAAACACCGGGGAGCTGTTTTTT	CASTDPNTGELFF
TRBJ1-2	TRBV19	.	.	TGTGCCAGTAGTATAAGACATAGCGACTATGGCTACACCTTC	CASSIRHSDYGYTF
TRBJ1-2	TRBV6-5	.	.	TGTGCCAGCAGGGATAGGACAGCAGCTAACTATGGCTACACCTTC	CASRDRTAANYGYTF
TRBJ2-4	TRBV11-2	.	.	TGTGCCAGCAGCTTAGATCCTGGCGTCCGCGCCCCTCAGTACTTC	CASSLDPGVRAPQYF
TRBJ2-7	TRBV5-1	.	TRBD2	TGCGCCAGCAGCCCCACCGGTGGGGGAGGGAGCTCCTACGAGCAGTACTTC	CASSPTGGGGSSYEQYF
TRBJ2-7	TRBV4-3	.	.	TGCGCCAGCAGCAGTCGACTATTGGACGAGCAGTACTTC	CASSSRLLDEQYF
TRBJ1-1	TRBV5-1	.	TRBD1	TGCGCCAGCAGCACTTCGGACAGGGGACGGACTGAAGCTTTCTTT	CASSTSDRGRTEAFF
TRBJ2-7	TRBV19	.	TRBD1	TGTGCCAGTAGTCGGGGACAGGGATCCTACGAGCAGTACTTC	CASSRGQGSYEQYF
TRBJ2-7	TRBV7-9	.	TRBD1	TGTGCCAGCAGCTTTGGTTCAGGGGGACAGGGCAGGTACGAGCAGTACTTC	CASSFGSGGQGRYEQYF
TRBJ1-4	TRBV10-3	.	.	TGTGCCATCAGTGAGTCTGGGGCAACTAATGAAAAACTGTTTTTT	CAISESGATNEKLFF
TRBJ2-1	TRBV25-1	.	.	TGTGCCAGCGGGGAACAGGTGGGGTTCTTC	CASGEQVGFF
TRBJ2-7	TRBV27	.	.	TGTGCCAGCAGTTATTTAGTCGGTTACGAGCAGTACTTC	CASSYLVGYEQYF
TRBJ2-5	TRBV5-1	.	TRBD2	TGCGCCAGCAGCAGGGAGGGATCCTTTATGGAGACCCAGTACTTC	CASSREGSFMETQYF
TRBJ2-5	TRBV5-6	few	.	TGTGCCAGCAGCTATCGTAGTCACAAAGAGACCCAGTACTTC	CASSYRSHKETQYF
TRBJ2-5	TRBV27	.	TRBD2	TGTGCCAGCAGCCGCCGACTAGCGGGAGGGCCTGAGACCCAGTACTTC	CASSRRLAGGPETQYF
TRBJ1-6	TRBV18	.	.	TGTGCCAGCTCACCAAGGCGGTTGGATAATAATTCACCCCTCCACTTT	CASSPRRLDNNSPLHF
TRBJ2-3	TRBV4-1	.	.	TGCGCCAGCAGCCAGTCGGGCTTGAGAACAGATACGCAGTATTTT	CASSQSGLRTDTQYF
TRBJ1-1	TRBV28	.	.	TGTGCCAGCATCGGACTGGAGGGCGGTGTGGACACTGAAGCTTTCTTT	CASIGLEGGVDTEAFF
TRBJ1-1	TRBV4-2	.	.	TGTGCCAGCAGCCAAGCGATCCCCGACCGCCTGGAGAACACTGAAGCTTTCTTT	CASSQAIPDRLENTEAFF
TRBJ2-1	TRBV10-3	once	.	TGTGCCATCAGTGAGAGGGACTTCTCCTACAATGAGCAGTTCTTC	CAISERDFSYNEQFF
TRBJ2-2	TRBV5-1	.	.	TGCGCCAGCAGCCGACAGTCCATGAACACCGGGGAGCTGTTTTTT	CASSRQSMNTGELFF
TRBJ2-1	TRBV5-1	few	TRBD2	TGCGCCAGCAGCTTGGGACTAGCGGGAAACAATGAGCAGTTCTTC	CASSLGLAGNNEQFF
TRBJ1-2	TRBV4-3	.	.	TGCGCCAGCAGCCAAGGCCCGTCAGTCTCAGGCTACACCTTC	CASSQGPSVSGYTF
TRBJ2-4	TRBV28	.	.	TGTGCCAGCAGTTGGGCCGCCAAAAACATTCAGTACTTC	CASSWAAKNIQYF
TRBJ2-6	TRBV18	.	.	TGTGCCAGCTCACCCCAGGGGTCTGGGGCCAACGTCCTGACTTTC	CASSPQGSGANVLTF
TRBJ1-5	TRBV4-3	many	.	TGCGCCAGCAGCCAAGGCCGCAATCAGCCCCAGCATTTT	CASSQGRNQPQHF
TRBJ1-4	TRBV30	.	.	TGTGCCTGGTACAGTGCAACTAATGAAAAACTGTTTTTT	CAWYSATNEKLFF
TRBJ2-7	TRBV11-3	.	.	TGTGCCAGCAGCCCGGAGGGGGCAACAGGGGACTACGAGCAGTACTTC	CASSPEGATGDYEQYF
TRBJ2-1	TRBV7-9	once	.	TGTGCCAGCAGCTTAGCCGGGGCCCCAAACTACAATGAGCAGTTCTTC	CASSLAGAPNYNEQFF
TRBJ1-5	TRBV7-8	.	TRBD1	TGTGCCAGCAGCTTAGGCAGGGGGGTGGGGCAGCCCCAGCATTTT	CASSLGRGVGQPQHF
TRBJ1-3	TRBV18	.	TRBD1	TGTGCCAGCTCACCACAGGGACAGCTTCGCTCTGGAAACACCATATATTTT	CASSPQGQLRSGNTIYF
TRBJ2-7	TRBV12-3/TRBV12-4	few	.	TGTGCCAGCAGTTTAGGGGGGACTGTACACTTC	CASSLGGTVHF
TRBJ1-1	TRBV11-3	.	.	TGTGCCAGCAGCTTAGATCTTTCAGCAGAAGCTTTCTTT	CASSLDLSAEAFF
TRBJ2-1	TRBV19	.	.	TGTGCCAGTAGTCTCAGAACTTACAGGGACAATGAGCAGTTCTTC	CASSLRTYRDNEQFF
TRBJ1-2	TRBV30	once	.	TGTGCCTGGTCTAACAAAGGGGGAGGAGGCTACACCTTC	CAWSNKGGGGYTF
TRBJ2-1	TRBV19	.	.	TGTGCCAGTAAGGACTGGGACTACAATGAGCAGTTCTTC	CASKDWDYNEQFF
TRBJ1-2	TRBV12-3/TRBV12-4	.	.	TGTGCCAGCAGTTTCAGGGGAGATGGCTACACCTTC	CASSFRGDGYTF
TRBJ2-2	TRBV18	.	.	TGTGCCAGCTCACCCGCGGCCCCAAGTCCCCCCGACACCGGGGAGCTGTTTTTT	CASSPAAPSPPDTGELFF
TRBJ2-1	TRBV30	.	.	TGTGCCTGGAGTGGCTATGAGCAGTTCTTC	CAWSGYEQFF
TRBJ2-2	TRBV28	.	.	TGTGCCAGCGCCCCGATCCTTCCCGCCGGGGAGCTGTTTTTT	CASAPILPAGELFF
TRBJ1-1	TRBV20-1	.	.	TGCAGTGCGGAACAGAACACTGAAGCTTTCTTT	CSAEQNTEAFF